The present T cell receptor beta chain was sequenced within a study of shared clonotypes between healthy human individuals. Looking at the study overall: Aged 18 to 49, the donors were a couple of women and a few men.

CDR1 is MNHEY and CDR2 is SMNVEV in the germline V gene (reference sequence). Trimming stripped 5 bases from V and 4 bases from J, with 9 bases between. This CDR3 region has 14 residues. Authors' methods: Filtering differed since immunoSEQ provided only junctions, with no quality scores. Sequencing was performed with immunoSEQ multiplex PCR; in TCRdb, only in-frame clones are kept and a portion is missing. V, J and clone size derive from that table, while D and trimming were established from the DNA sequence. The sample shows about 960,000 clones, about three quarters of them seen only once. Sequences were obtained from memory CD4+ T cells sorted from blood. The subset was: CD45RA-negative fraction. This sequence was found in a man between 18 and 35 years old in good health. The rearrangement uses TRBV27 and TRBJ1-6; no clear D gene. This CDR3 is CASSNGEYNSPLHF. CDR3 DNA: TGTGCCAGCAGTAACGGGGAATATAATTCACCCCTCCACTTT.